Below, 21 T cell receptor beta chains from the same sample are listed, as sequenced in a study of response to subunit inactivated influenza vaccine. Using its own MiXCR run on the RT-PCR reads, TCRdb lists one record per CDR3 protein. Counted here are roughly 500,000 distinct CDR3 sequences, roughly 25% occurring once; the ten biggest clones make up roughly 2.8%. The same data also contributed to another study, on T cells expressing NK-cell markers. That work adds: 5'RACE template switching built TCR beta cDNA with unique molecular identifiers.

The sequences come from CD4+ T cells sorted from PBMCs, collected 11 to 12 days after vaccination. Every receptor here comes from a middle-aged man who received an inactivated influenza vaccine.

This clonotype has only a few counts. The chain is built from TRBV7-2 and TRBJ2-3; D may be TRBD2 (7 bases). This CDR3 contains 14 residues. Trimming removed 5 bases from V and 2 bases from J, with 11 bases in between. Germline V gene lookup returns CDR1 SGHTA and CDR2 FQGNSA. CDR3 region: CASSKGGVTDTQYF. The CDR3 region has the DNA TGTGCCAGCAGCAAGGGGGGGGTCACAGATACGCAGTATTTT.

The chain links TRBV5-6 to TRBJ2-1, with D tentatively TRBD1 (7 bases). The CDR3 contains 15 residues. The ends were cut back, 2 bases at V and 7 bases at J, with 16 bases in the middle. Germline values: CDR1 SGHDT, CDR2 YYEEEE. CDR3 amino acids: CASSLDPRGVNEQFF. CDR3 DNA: TGTGCCAGCAGCTTAGACCCCAGGGGGGTGAATGAGCAGTTCTTC.

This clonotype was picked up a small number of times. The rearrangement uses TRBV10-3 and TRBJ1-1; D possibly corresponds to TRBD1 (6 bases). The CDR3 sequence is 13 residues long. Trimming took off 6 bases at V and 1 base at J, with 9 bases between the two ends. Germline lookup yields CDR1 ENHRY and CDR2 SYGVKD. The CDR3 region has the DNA TGTGCCATCAGCCCGACAGGGAACACTGAAGCTTTCTTT. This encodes CAISPTGNTEAFF.

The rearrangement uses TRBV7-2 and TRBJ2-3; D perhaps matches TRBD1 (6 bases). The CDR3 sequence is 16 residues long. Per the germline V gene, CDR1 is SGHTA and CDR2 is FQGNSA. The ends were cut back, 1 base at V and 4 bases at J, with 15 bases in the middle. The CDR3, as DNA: TGTGCCAGCAGCTTAGTAGCGACTAAGGGGGCAGATACGCAGTATTTT. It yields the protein CASSLVATKGADTQYF.

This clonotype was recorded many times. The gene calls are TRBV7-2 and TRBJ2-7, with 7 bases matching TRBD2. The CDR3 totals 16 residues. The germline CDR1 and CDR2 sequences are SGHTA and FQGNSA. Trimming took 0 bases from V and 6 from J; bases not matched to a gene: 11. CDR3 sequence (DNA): TGTGCCAGCAGCTTAGCGCGGCTAGCGGCTACGGGCGAGCAGTACTTC. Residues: CASSLARLAATGEQYF.

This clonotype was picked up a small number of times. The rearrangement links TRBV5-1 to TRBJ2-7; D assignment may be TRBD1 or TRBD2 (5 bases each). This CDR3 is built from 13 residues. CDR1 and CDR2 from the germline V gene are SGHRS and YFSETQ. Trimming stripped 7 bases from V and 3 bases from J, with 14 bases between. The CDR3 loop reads CASAGTANYEQYF. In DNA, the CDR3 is TGCGCCAGCGCCGGGACGGCCAACTACGAGCAGTACTTC.

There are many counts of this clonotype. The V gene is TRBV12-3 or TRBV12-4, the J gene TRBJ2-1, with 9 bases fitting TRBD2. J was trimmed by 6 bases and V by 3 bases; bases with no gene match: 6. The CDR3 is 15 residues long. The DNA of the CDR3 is TGTGCCAGCAGTTTTTTCCTAGCGGGGCGCAATGAGCAGTTCTTC. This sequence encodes CASSFFLAGRNEQFF.

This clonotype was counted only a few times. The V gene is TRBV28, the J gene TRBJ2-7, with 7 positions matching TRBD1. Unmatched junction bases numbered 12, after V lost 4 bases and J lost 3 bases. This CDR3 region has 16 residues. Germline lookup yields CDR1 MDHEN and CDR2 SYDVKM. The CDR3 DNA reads TGTGCCAGCAGTTCCCCTGTAGGGGGCGTTCACTACGAGCAGTACTTC. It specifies CASSSPVGGVHYEQYF.

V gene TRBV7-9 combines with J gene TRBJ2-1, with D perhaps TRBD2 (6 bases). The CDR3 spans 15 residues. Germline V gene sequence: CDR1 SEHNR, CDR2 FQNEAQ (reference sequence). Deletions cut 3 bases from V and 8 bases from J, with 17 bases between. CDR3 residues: CASSFGGGITDEQFF. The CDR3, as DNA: TGTGCCAGCAGCTTCGGTGGCGGGATAACGGATGAGCAGTTCTTC.

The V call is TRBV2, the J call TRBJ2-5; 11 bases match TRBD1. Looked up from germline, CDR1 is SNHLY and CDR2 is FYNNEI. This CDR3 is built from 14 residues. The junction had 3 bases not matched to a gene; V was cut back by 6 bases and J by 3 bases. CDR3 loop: CASSGTGGKETQYF. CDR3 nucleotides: TGTGCCAGCAGCGGGACAGGGGGGAAAGAGACCCAGTACTTC.

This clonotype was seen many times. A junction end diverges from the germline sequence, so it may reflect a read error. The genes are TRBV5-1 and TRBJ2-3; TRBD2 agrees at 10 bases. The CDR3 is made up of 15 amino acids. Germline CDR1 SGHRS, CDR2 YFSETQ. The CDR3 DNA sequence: TGTGCCAGCAGCTCACTAGCGGGGAGCACAGATACGCAGTATTTT. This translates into CASSSLAGSTDTQYF.

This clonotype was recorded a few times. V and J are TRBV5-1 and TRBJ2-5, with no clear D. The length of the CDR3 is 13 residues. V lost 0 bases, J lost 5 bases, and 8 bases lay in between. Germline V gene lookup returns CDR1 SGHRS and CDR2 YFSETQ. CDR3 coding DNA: TGCGCCAGCAGCTTGGCCGCGAGGGAGACCCAGTACTTC. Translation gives CASSLAARETQYF.

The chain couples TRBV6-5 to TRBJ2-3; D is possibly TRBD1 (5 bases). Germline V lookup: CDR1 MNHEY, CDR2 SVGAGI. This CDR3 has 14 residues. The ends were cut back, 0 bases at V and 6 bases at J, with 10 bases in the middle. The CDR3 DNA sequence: TGTGCCAGCAGTTACTCGGGCCCAGGGGATACGCAGTATTTT. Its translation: CASSYSGPGDTQYF.

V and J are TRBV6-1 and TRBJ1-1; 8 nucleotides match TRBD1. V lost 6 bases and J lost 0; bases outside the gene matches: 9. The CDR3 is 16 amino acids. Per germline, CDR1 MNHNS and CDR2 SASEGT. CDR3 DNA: TGTGCCAGCAGCCCCGGACAGGGCAGATTGAACACTGAAGCTTTCTTT. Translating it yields CASSPGQGRLNTEAFF.

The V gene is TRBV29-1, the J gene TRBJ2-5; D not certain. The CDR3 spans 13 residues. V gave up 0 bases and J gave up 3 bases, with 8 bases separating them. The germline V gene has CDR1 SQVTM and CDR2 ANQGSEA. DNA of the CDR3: TGCAGCGTTGAAGAGTTTAACAAAGAGACCCAGTACTTC. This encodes CSVEEFNKETQYF.

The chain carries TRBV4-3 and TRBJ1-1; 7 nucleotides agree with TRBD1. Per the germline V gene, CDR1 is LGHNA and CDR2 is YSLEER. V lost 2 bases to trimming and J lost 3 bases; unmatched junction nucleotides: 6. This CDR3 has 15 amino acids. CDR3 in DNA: TGCGCCAGCAGCCAAAAGGGGGCGGGGTACACTGAAGCTTTCTTT. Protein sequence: CASSQKGAGYTEAFF.

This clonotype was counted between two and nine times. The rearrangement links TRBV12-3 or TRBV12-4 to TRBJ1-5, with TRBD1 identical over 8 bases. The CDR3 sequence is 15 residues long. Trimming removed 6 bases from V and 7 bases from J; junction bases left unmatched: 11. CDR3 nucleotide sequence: TGTGCCAGCAGCCAAATCGACAGGGGTCGACAGCCCCAGCATTTT. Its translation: CASSQIDRGRQPQHF.

This CDR3 is CASSQDVLGQYNEQFF. The CDR3 bases are TGTGCCAGCAGCCAAGATGTCCTTGGACAGTACAATGAGCAGTTCTTC. The chain has TRBV4-2 and TRBJ2-1, with a weak D call TRBD1 (6 bases). V shed 0 bases and J shed 4 bases, with 13 bases lying between them. This CDR3 comprises 16 residues. CDR1 and CDR2 (germline): LGHNA, YNFKEQ.

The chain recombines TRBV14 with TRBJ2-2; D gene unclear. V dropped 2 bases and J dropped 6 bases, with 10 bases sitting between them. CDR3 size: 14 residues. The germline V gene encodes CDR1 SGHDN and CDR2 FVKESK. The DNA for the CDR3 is TGTGCCAGCAGCCAACGGCTAGTTGCCGGGGAGCTGTTTTTT. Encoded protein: CASSQRLVAGELFF.

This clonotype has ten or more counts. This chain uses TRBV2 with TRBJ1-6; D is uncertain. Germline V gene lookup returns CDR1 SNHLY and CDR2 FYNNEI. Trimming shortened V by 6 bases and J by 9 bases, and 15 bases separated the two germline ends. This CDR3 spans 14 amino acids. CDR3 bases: TGTGCCAGCAGGGCAGAAATGGAAGGTTCACCCCTCCACTTT. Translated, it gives CASRAEMEGSPLHF.

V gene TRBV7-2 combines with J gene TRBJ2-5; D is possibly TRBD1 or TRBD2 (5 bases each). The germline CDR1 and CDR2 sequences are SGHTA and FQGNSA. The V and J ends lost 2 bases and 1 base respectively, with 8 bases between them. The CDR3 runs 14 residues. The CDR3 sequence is CASSLWGSQETQYF. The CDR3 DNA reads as TGTGCCAGCAGCTTATGGGGGAGCCAAGAGACCCAGTACTTC.